This T cell receptor (beta chain) is drawn from a study of T cell responses to AZD1222 COVID-19 vaccine. This table comes from immunoSEQ multiplex PCR, and its TCRdb copy is limited to in-frame clones, with some not included. The sample yields 120,000 or so clones, approximately 90% seen once. This receptor was identified in an adult in good health. The sequencing used peripheral blood, collected on day 0 of AZD1222 vaccination.

CDR3 nucleotides: TGCGCCAGCAGCCTAGACACTTCCTACAATGAGCAGTTCTTC. It translates to CASSLDTSYNEQFF. The V call is TRBV5-1, the J call TRBJ2-1, with D hard to call. The germline V gene has CDR1 SGHRS and CDR2 YFSETQ. CDR3 length equals 14 residues. V shed 4 bases and J shed 1 base, with 9 bases lying between them.